The clone carrying this TCR beta chain was found a few times. No antigen is known for it. Trimming removed 4 bases from V and 8 bases from J; junction bases left unmatched: 13. The CDR3 is 16 residues long. Per germline, CDR1 SGHDT and CDR2 YYEEEE. TCRdb itself ran the RT-PCR reads through MiXCR, one entry per CDR3 protein. Of around 760,000 distinct CDR3 sequences listed, approximately 15% were seen once; the top ten hold 6.5% to 8.5%. The sample comes from a study of response to subunit inactivated influenza vaccine. Findings of the study overall: After each seasonal influenza vaccination, few new T cells are recruited, the authors suggested.

The V gene is TRBV5-6, the J gene TRBJ2-1; TRBD2 matches 9 bases. This TCR was sampled from a man in his forties or fifties who received an inactivated influenza vaccine. The source was PBMCs from blood, collected about 14 days before vaccination. The CDR3 region has the DNA TGTGCCAGCAGCCCCCATATTAGCGGGAGCGGGGATGAGCAGTTCTTC. Translated, it gives CASSPHISGSGDEQFF.